This T cell receptor (beta chain) originates from a study of T cells after yellow fever vaccination. General study points: Secondary responses were weaker yet peaked faster, day 5 versus 15. Abundant contaminating clonotypes from the bulk population could appear in FACS-sorted repertoires. The CD4 compartment and the CD8 compartment contained a small share of clonotypes in common. The booster saw the reappearance of most primary-vaccination clones (around 96% CD4, 88% CD8).

This CDR3 comprises 13 residues. Trimming took off 10 bases at V and 5 bases at J, with 17 bases between the two ends. TCRdb re-called the 5' RACE reads with MiXCR, one entry per CDR3 protein. The sample has some 320,000 distinct CDR3 sequences, approximately 9% seen once; the top ten hold around 17%. A few counts support this clonotype. Its target is unknown. This chain links TRBV12-3 or TRBV12-4 with TRBJ1-1; D is possibly TRBD1 (5 bases). The receptor comes from a man younger than 35 who received the YFV17D yellow fever vaccine. The source was PBMCs, collected on the day of the first yellow fever vaccination. CDR3 sequence: CATWPQGKTEAFF. The CDR3 DNA sequence: TGTGCCACATGGCCTCAGGGAAAAACTGAAGCTTTCTTT.